Shown below are 2 T cell receptor beta chains from a single sample sequenced in a study of T cell responses to AZD1222 COVID-19 vaccine (dated by TCRdb to about 2021). The method behind the library was the immunoSEQ multiplex PCR assay. In its TCRdb copy, this immuneACCESS table keeps in-frame sequences only and misses some clones. Where compared with another copy, unresolved V genes explain less than half of these, and the others have no known cause. Within this sample are some 150,000 clones, with about 91% of them counted one time only. Clones ranked in the top ten supply around 2.3% of the sample. Taken with the paper, the label for time point translates to: baseline before first vaccination. The sample here was peripheral blood, taken on day 0 of AZD1222 vaccination. The source is an adult in good health.

The chain links TRBV29-1 to TRBJ1-2; 7 nucleotides match TRBD1. Germline values: CDR1 SQVTM, CDR2 ANQGSEA. The J segment lost 8 bases and the V segment lost 3 bases, leaving 3 bases of the junction unmatched. There are 11 residues in the CDR3. The chain's CDR3 is CSVEEGAGYTF. The DNA of the CDR3 is TGCAGCGTTGAGGAGGGGGCGGGCTACACCTTC. Full variable domain (remainder filled in from reference TRBV29-1 and TRBJ1-2): SAVISQKPSRDICQRGTSLTIQCQVDSQVTMMFWYRQQPGQSLTLIATANQGSEATYESGFVIDKFPISRPNLTFSTLTVSNMSPEDSSIYLCSVEEGAGYTFGSGTRLTVV.

The chain is built from TRBV3-1 (or the pseudogene TRBV3-2) and TRBJ2-7, with TRBD2 matching over 8 bases. The germline V gene encodes CDR1 LGHDT and CDR2 YNNKEL (reference sequence). This CDR3 comprises 13 residues. V was clipped by 4 bases and J by 6 bases; unmatched bases: 5. The DNA for the CDR3 is TGTGCCAGCAGCCCCGAGGCGGGAGGCGAGCAGTACTTC. Translation gives CASSPEAGGEQYF.